These 31 T cell receptor beta chains were all obtained from the same sample, sequenced in a study of T cells in Graves' hyperthyroidism and ophthalmopathy. Regions amplified from RNA transcripts were the TCR beta CDR3 regions. HTBI primers were used for first-round RT-PCR of the TCR CDR3. TCRdb re-called the multiplex PCR reads with MiXCR, one entry per CDR3 protein. Among some 350,000 distinct CDR3 sequences listed, approximately 14% were seen once. Specimen: blood. Every receptor here comes from a woman in her 40s with Graves' ophthalmopathy.

There are many counts of this clonotype. This chain uses TRBV20-1 with TRBJ2-1; 8 nucleotides align to TRBD2. Germline loops: CDR1 DFQATT, CDR2 SNEGSKA (reference sequence). Trimming took 6 bases from V and 4 from J; bases not matched to a gene: 8. The CDR3 covers 14 residues. The CDR3 spells CSADGGAQYNEQFF. The CDR3 DNA reads TGCAGTGCAGACGGGGGGGCTCAATACAATGAGCAGTTCTTC.

This clonotype was observed a few times. This chain links TRBV19 with TRBJ1-1, with D unresolved. The length of the CDR3 is 13 residues. Germline V CDR1 and CDR2: LNHDA, SQIVND (reference sequence). The V end lost 3 bases, the J end lost 7 bases, and 12 bases lay between the germline ends. Written as DNA, the CDR3 is TGTGCCAGTAGTATGCTGACGGATCTTGAAGCTTTCTTT. It codes for CASSMLTDLEAFF.

This clonotype appeared many times. The rearrangement joins TRBV5-1 to TRBJ2-7; 9 bases are shared with TRBD1. Per the germline V gene, CDR1 is SGHRS and CDR2 is YFSETQ. CDR3 size: 15 residues. Trimming at V came to 3 bases and at J to 7 bases, leaving 11 bases not matched to a gene. The CDR3 here is CASSSRGTGRREQYF. CDR3 DNA: TGCGCCAGCAGCTCTCGGGGGACAGGGAGAAGAGAGCAGTACTTC.

This clonotype was observed many times. The chain links TRBV2 to TRBJ1-1, with unresolved D. Germline V gives CDR1 SNHLY, CDR2 FYNNEI. V lost 6 bases and J lost 4, with 15 bases in between. This CDR3 is built from 14 residues. CDR3 loop: CASSPLIAGTEAFF. The CDR3 DNA follows: TGTGCCAGCAGCCCCCTGATCGCGGGCACTGAAGCTTTCTTT.

This clonotype has a count of ten or more. V and J are TRBV11-1 and TRBJ2-1; the D gene is possibly TRBD1 (5 bases). Trimming cost V 2 bases and J 9 bases, with 11 bases left between them. The germline CDR1 and CDR2 sequences are SGHAT and FQDESV (reference sequence). This CDR3 region has 13 residues. The CDR3 sequence is CASSLSVRGEQFF. DNA for the CDR3: TGTGCCAGCAGCTTAAGTGTAAGGGGTGAGCAGTTCTTC.

This clonotype was counted at least ten times. The chain couples TRBV27 to TRBJ2-7; 9 bases fit TRBD2. The ends lost 2 bases at V and 3 bases at J; junction bases unmatched: 2. CDR3 length: 14 amino acids. The germline V gene has CDR1 MNHEY and CDR2 SMNVEV (reference sequence). The CDR3, as DNA: TGTGCCAGCAGTTTAAAGACTAGCGGCTACGAGCAGTACTTC. Translated: CASSLKTSGYEQYF.

The V call is TRBV7-2, the J call TRBJ2-7, with D maybe TRBD1 (6 bases). The ends were cut back, 1 base at V and 6 bases at J, with 13 bases in the middle. Germline-derived CDR1 and CDR2 are SGHTA and FQGNSA. The CDR3 is made up of 14 amino acids. The DNA of the CDR3 is TGTGCCAGCAGCTTAGACAGGGTCAACTCCGAGCAGTACTTC. This codes for CASSLDRVNSEQYF.

Note on this clonotype: A much bigger clone sits one base away, suggesting this may be a read error. J is TRBJ2-1 and V is TRBV6-5; 10 positions agree with TRBD2. The V segment lost 2 bases and the J segment 8 bases; nucleotides outside the gene matches: 12. The CDR3 covers 17 residues. Germline lookup yields CDR1 MNHEY and CDR2 SVGAGI. CDR3 in amino acids: CASSYGASGSIIDEQFF. DNA of the CDR3: TGTGCCAGCAGTTACGGGGCTAGCGGGAGTATTATCGATGAGCAGTTCTTC.

The sample holds a few counts of this clonotype. The J gene is TRBJ2-1, the V gene TRBV30, with D possibly being TRBD1 or TRBD2 (5 bases each). Per the germline V gene, CDR1 is GTSNPN and CDR2 is SVGIG (reference sequence). There are 13 residues in the CDR3. In nucleotides, the CDR3 is TGTTCTGGGGGATCCCACTCCTACAATGAGCAGTTCTTC. Protein: CSGGSHSYNEQFF.

The table lists this clonotype with many counts. The chain couples TRBV24-1 to TRBJ2-5; unclear D gene. The CDR3 is 13 residues long. The ends were cut back, 7 bases at V and 1 base at J, with 9 bases in the middle. From germline, CDR1 is KGHDR and CDR2 SFDVKD. As DNA, the CDR3 is TGTGCCACCAGCCCGACTGGCCAAGAGACCCAGTACTTC. Protein sequence: CATSPTGQETQYF.

This clonotype turned up a few times. V usage is TRBV14 and J usage is TRBJ2-1; 14 bases align to TRBD2. The J segment lost 4 bases and the V segment lost 0 bases, leaving 11 bases of the junction unmatched. Looked up from germline, CDR1 is SGHDN and CDR2 is FVKESK. The length of the CDR3 is 20 residues. The CDR3 DNA reads as TGTGCCAGCAGCCAAGAAATTGGACTAGCGGGAGGTCCTTCATACAATGAGCAGTTCTTC. Translating it yields CASSQEIGLAGGPSYNEQFF.

There are many counts of this clonotype. V is TRBV11-2 and J is TRBJ2-3; 16 positions match TRBD2. With V trimmed by 8 bases and J by 5 bases, 4 bases remained unmatched. The CDR3 extends over 15 amino acids. Germline CDR1 is SGHAT and CDR2 is FQNNGV. The chain's CDR3 is CASLGLAGGLDTQYF. Written as DNA, the CDR3 is TGTGCCAGCCTGGGACTAGCGGGAGGGTTAGATACGCAGTATTTT.

This clonotype was recorded many times. The rearrangement links TRBV29-1 to TRBJ2-2; D is possibly TRBD2 (5 bases). This CDR3 is built from 14 residues. V gave up 3 bases and J gave up 0 bases, with 8 bases separating them. CDR1 SQVTM and CDR2 ANQGSEA come from the germline V gene. In nucleotides, the CDR3 is TGCAGCGTTGAGGAGGACGCGAACACCGGGGAGCTGTTTTTT. Encoded protein: CSVEEDANTGELFF.

The V gene is TRBV4-1, the J gene TRBJ2-2; D may be TRBD2 (5 bases). CDR1 MGHRA and CDR2 YSYEKL come from the germline V gene. Trimming pared 0 bases from V and 6 bases from J, leaving 14 bases between. There are 16 residues in the CDR3. DNA for the CDR3: TGCGCCAGCAGCCAAGAGGAGCAGCGGTCCCCCGGGGAGCTGTTTTTT. Amino acids: CASSQEEQRSPGELFF.

The chain combines TRBV7-9 with TRBJ2-3; 10 positions agree with TRBD1. Trimming took 2 bases from V and 2 from J; bases not matched to a gene: 19. The CDR3 length is 21 residues. CDR1 SEHNR and CDR2 FQNEAQ come from the germline V gene (reference sequence). The CDR3 DNA reads as TGTGCCAGCAGCTTACCAGGCGGGACAGGGGATCGCGAGCAGTACACAGATACGCAGTATTTT. It translates to CASSLPGGTGDREQYTDTQYF.

This clonotype was recorded at least ten times. The CDR3 reads CASSLLTGSNEKLFF. The CDR3 DNA is TGTGCCAGCAGTCTCCTAACAGGGAGTAATGAAAAACTGTTTTTT. The J gene is TRBJ1-4, the V gene TRBV12-3 or TRBV12-4; a possible D gene is TRBD1 (6 bases). This CDR3 has 15 amino acids. Trimming removed 5 bases from V and 4 bases from J, with 14 bases in between.

This clonotype was found many times. The chain has TRBV28 and TRBJ1-1, with D unresolved. V was cut by 2 bases and J by 3 bases, with 7 bases left in between. Germline lookup yields CDR1 MDHEN and CDR2 SYDVKM. The CDR3 runs 13 residues. CDR3 region: CASSLKFHTEAFF. The CDR3 DNA is TGTGCCAGCAGTTTAAAGTTTCACACTGAAGCTTTCTTT.

This clonotype was counted at least ten times. This chain joins TRBV10-3 and TRBJ2-3; D is uncertain. The germline V gene encodes CDR1 ENHRY and CDR2 SYGVKD. The V end was cut by 6 bases, the J end by 6 bases, with 7 bases between. The CDR3 has 11 residues. CDR3 in DNA: TGTGCCATCAGGAACCTGGATACGCAGTATTTT. Protein product: CAIRNLDTQYF.

This clonotype was counted ten times or more. The chain combines TRBV7-8 with TRBJ1-1; TRBD1 is a possible D gene (5 bases). The V gene's germline CDR1 is SGHVS and CDR2 FQNEAQ. V was clipped by 5 bases and J by 10 bases, with 17 bases between them. The CDR3 spans 13 residues. Written as DNA, the CDR3 is TGTGCCAGCAGCGACAGCCCCAGTGTTCCAGCTTTCTTT. It yields the protein CASSDSPSVPAFF.

The CDR3 spells CASTRTGGLDEQFF. Written as DNA, the CDR3 is TGTGCCAGTACCCGGACAGGGGGTTTGGATGAGCAGTTCTTC. The genes are TRBV19 and TRBJ2-1, with 10 bases matching TRBD1. Germline loops: CDR1 LNHDA, CDR2 SQIVND (reference sequence). With 7 bases clipped from V and 8 bases from J, the junction kept 8 bases outside the gene matches. This CDR3 spans 14 amino acids.

Many counts were recorded for this clonotype. The J gene is TRBJ2-1, the V gene TRBV27; no reliable D call. Germline V CDR1 and CDR2: MNHEY, SMNVEV (reference sequence). The CDR3 runs 15 residues. Trimming shortened V by 7 bases and J by 8 bases, and 21 bases separated the two germline ends. The CDR3 sequence: CASTPQPAPRDEQFF. For the CDR3, the DNA is TGTGCCAGCACCCCCCAACCAGCTCCTAGAGATGAGCAGTTCTTC.

V is TRBV6-2 or TRBV6-3 and J is TRBJ2-3; a weak D match, TRBD2 (6 bases). This CDR3 is 16 amino acids long. Per the germline V gene, CDR1 is MNHEY and CDR2 is SVGEGT. V lost 6 bases, J lost 2 bases, and 18 bases lay in between. Here the CDR3 reads CASRGLSGPFTDTQYF. For the CDR3, the DNA is TGTGCCAGCAGGGGACTTAGCGGACCTTTCACAGATACGCAGTATTTT.

The rearrangement links TRBV10-2 to TRBJ1-4; D might be TRBD1 (5 bases). The ends were cut back, 10 bases at V and 5 bases at J, with 14 bases in the middle. The germline V gene has CDR1 WSHSY and CDR2 SAAADI. This CDR3 spans 13 amino acids. Written as DNA, the CDR3 is TGCGCCACCTCGAGACAGACGAATGAAAAACTGTTTTTT. Its protein product is CATSRQTNEKLFF.

V is TRBV19 and J is TRBJ2-2, with TRBD1 matching over 7 bases. Germline CDR1 is LNHDA and CDR2 is SQIVND (reference sequence). This CDR3 is 13 amino acids long. The V gene end was trimmed by 8 bases and the J gene end by 7 bases; junction bases not matched to a gene: 7. CDR3 residues: CASEGALGGELFF. DNA for the CDR3: TGTGCCAGTGAGGGGGCATTAGGCGGGGAGCTGTTTTTT.

This clonotype was observed at least ten times. V usage is TRBV7-9 and J usage is TRBJ2-1; either TRBD1 or TRBD2 may supply D (5 bases each). Trimming shortened V by 3 bases and J by 9 bases, and 18 bases separated the two germline ends. The germline CDR1 and CDR2 sequences are SEHNR and FQNEAQ (reference sequence). This CDR3 region has 15 residues. The CDR3 loop is CASSFAEALRGEQFF. In DNA form, the CDR3 reads TGTGCCAGCAGCTTTGCGGAGGCCCTTAGGGGTGAGCAGTTCTTC.

This clonotype showed up many times. The rearrangement uses TRBV2 and TRBJ1-4; 9 nucleotides match TRBD1. The CDR3 has 14 residues. The V gene end was trimmed by 7 bases and the J gene end by 9 bases; junction bases not matched to a gene: 9. The germline V gene encodes CDR1 SNHLY and CDR2 FYNNEI. CDR3 DNA sequence: TGTGCCAGCAACCCGGGACAGGGTAGGAAAAAACTGTTTTTT. As protein: CASNPGQGRKKLFF.

The sample holds many counts of this clonotype. The V gene is TRBV28, the J gene TRBJ1-2; possibly TRBD1 for D (5 bases). This CDR3 is built from 15 residues. Trimming cost V 3 bases and J 6 bases, with 17 bases left between them. Germline lookup yields CDR1 MDHEN and CDR2 SYDVKM. The CDR3: CASSFVYGHMDGYTF. CDR3 nucleotide sequence: TGTGCCAGCAGTTTCGTGTACGGACATATGGATGGCTACACCTTC.

V usage is TRBV3-1 and J usage is TRBJ2-2; D not certain. Germline V gives CDR1 LGHDT, CDR2 YNNKEL (reference sequence). Trimming removed 0 bases from V and 6 bases from J, with 11 bases in between. The CDR3 is 15 residues long. CDR3 loop: CASSQENLGPGELFF. In DNA, the CDR3 is TGTGCCAGCAGCCAAGAGAATCTTGGTCCCGGGGAGCTGTTTTTT.

The CDR3 here is CASSLGDWARGNTIYF. The CDR3 DNA follows: TGTGCCAGCAGTTTAGGAGACTGGGCCCGTGGAAACACCATATATTTT. The chain has TRBV12-3 or TRBV12-4 and TRBJ1-3, with unresolved D. V shed 1 base and J shed 3 bases, with 13 bases lying between them. The CDR3 has 16 residues.

Within the sample, this clonotype is medium-sized. This chain links TRBV24-1 with TRBJ1-5, with D perhaps TRBD1 (5 bases). Between the trimmed V and J ends, which lost 5 bases and 4 bases, there was a span of 11 bases. Germline V gene data show CDR1 as KGHDR and CDR2 as SFDVKD. This CDR3 is built from 14 residues. CDR3 region: CATSGTGWNQPQHF. CDR3 DNA sequence: TGTGCCACCAGTGGAACAGGCTGGAATCAGCCCCAGCATTTT.

This clonotype was counted many times. This chain links TRBV7-6 with TRBJ1-4; D gene unclear. The CDR3 length is 14 residues. V lost 1 base to trimming and J lost 2 bases, with 5 bases between them. CDR1 is SGHVS and CDR2 is FNYEAQ in the germline V gene. CDR3 DNA: TGTGCCAGCAGCTTAGGGATGACTAATGAAAAACTGTTTTTT. Protein product: CASSLGMTNEKLFF.